Below, 5 T cell receptor beta chains from the same sample are listed, as sequenced in a study of cytomegalovirus exposure and HLA in healthy donors. It was with 60 Vbeta and 13 Jbeta primers that the PCR ran. The method was immunoSEQ multiplex PCR; TCRdb's version includes in-frame clones alone and lacks a portion of them. The data contain 200,000 to 250,000 clones, 70% to 90% of them singletons. Sequenced material: PBMCs. These receptors were taken from a girl aged 2 to 10 in good health and CMV-seronegative.

The chain recombines TRBV5-1 with TRBJ2-3; 8 bases line up with TRBD2. The CDR3 totals 15 residues. The germline V gene encodes CDR1 SGHRS and CDR2 YFSETQ. V shed 4 bases and J 1 base; nucleotides not matched to a gene: 5. The CDR3 region has the DNA TGCGCCAGCAGCGTGACTAGCGTGGGCACAGATACGCAGTATTTT. It specifies CASSVTSVGTDTQYF.

This clone was observed once. The chain employs TRBV30 and TRBJ2-3, with D possibly matching TRBD2 (5 bases). The CDR3 runs to 15 residues. The ends were cut back, 4 bases at V and 0 bases at J, with 14 bases in the middle. CDR1 is GTSNPN, CDR2 SVGIG, per germline (reference sequence). The chain's CDR3 is CAWTPTTLSTDTQYF. CDR3 DNA: TGTGCCTGGACTCCGACTACCTTAAGCACAGATACGCAGTATTTT. The full variable domain, its missing parts supplied by reference TRBV30 and TRBJ2-3, is SQTIHQWPATLVQPVGSPLSLECTVEGTSNPNLYWYRQAAGRGLQLLFYSVGIGQISSEVPQNLSASRPQDRQFILSSKKLLLSDSGFYLCAWTPTTLSTDTQYFGPGTRLTVL.

The chain joins TRBV7-6 to TRBJ2-1; 10 positions match TRBD1. J lost 7 bases, V lost 1 base, and 7 bases had no gene match. This CDR3 region has 16 residues. CDR1 is SGHVS, CDR2 FNYEAQ, per germline. DNA of the CDR3: TGTGCCAGCAGCTTAGGACAGGGGGCCCTACGGAATGAGCAGTTCTTC. The encoded protein is CASSLGQGALRNEQFF. Drawing the rest from reference TRBV7-6 and TRBJ2-1, the complete variable domain is GAGVSQSPRYKVTKRGQDVALRCDPISGHVSLYWYRQALGQGPEFLTYFNYEAQQDKSGLPNDRFSAERPEGSISTLTIQRTEQRDSAMYRCASSLGQGALRNEQFFGPGTRLTVL.

The CDR3 sequence: CAHSKDRTYNEQFF. Written as DNA, the CDR3 is TGTGCCCACAGTAAGGACAGGACATACAATGAGCAGTTCTTC. V usage is TRBV30 and J usage is TRBJ2-1; 7 bases map to TRBD1. Trimming took 8 bases from V and 4 from J; bases not matched to a gene: 11. Per germline, CDR1 GTSNPN and CDR2 SVGIG (reference sequence). The CDR3 spans 14 residues.

The chain links TRBV30 to TRBJ1-1; D uncertain. V lost 3 bases and J 3 bases, leaving 20 bases between the germline ends. Per germline, CDR1 GTSNPN and CDR2 SVGIG (reference sequence). The CDR3 covers 16 residues. CDR3: CAWRGLFDGGYTEAFF. CDR3 in DNA: TGTGCCTGGAGAGGCCTTTTCGACGGAGGATACACTGAAGCTTTCTTT.